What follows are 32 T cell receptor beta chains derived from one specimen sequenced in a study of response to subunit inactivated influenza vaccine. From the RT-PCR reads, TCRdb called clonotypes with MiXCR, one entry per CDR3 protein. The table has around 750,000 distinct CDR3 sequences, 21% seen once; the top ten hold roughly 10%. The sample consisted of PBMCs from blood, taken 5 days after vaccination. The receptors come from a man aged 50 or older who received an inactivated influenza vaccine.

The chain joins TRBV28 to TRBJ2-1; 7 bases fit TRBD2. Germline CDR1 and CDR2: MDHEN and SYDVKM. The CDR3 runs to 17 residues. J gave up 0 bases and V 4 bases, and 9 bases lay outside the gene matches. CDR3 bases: TGTGCCAGCAGTTCACCCAGACTAGCAGACTCCTACAATGAGCAGTTCTTC. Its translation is CASSSPRLADSYNEQFF.

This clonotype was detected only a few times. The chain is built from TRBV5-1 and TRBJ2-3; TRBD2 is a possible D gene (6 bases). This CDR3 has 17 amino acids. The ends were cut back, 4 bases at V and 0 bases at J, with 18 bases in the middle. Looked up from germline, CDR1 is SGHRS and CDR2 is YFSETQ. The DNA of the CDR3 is TGCGCCAGCAGCCCGGACCTGAGGAGCGGGAGCACAGATACGCAGTATTTT. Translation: CASSPDLRSGSTDTQYF.

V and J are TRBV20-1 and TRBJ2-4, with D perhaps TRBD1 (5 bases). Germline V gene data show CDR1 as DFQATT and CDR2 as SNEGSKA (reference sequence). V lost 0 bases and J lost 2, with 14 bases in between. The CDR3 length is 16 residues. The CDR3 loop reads CSARENRQRTKNIQYF. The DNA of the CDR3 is TGCAGTGCTAGAGAGAACCGACAGAGGACCAAAAACATTCAGTACTTC.

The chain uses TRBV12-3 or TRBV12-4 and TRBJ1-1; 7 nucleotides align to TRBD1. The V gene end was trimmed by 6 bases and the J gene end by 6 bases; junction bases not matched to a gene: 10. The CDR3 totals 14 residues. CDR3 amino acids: CASRKGQIVAEAFF. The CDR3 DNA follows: TGTGCCAGCAGGAAGGGACAGATAGTAGCTGAAGCTTTCTTT.

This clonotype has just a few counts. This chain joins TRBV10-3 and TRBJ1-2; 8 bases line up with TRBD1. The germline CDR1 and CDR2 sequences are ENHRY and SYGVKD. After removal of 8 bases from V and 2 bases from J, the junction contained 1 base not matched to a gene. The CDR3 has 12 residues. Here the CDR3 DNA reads TGTGCCATCTGGGACAGGAACTATGGCTACACCTTC. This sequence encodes CAIWDRNYGYTF.

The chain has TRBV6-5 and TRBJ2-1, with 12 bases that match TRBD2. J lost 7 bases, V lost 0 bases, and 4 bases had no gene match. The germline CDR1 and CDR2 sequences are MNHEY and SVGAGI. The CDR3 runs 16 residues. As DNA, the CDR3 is TGTGCCAGCAGTTACTCGGCTAGCGGGGGGGTAAATGAGCAGTTCTTC. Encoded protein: CASSYSASGGVNEQFF.

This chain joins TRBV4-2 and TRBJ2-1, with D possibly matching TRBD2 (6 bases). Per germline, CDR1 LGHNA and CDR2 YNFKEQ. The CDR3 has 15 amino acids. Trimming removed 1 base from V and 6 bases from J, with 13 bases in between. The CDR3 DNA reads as TGTGCCAGCAGCCAAGGAGGAACTAGCCTCAATGAGCAGTTCTTC. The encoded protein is CASSQGGTSLNEQFF.

CDR3 loop: CATSDHGTGIYEQYF. Written as DNA, the CDR3 is TGTGCCACCAGTGACCATGGGACAGGGATCTACGAGCAGTACTTC. The chain uses TRBV24-1 and TRBJ2-7, with 9 bases matching TRBD1. The CDR3 extends over 15 amino acids. The V and J ends lost 4 bases and 3 bases, in that order; junction bases with no gene match: 6. Germline CDR1 KGHDR, CDR2 SFDVKD.

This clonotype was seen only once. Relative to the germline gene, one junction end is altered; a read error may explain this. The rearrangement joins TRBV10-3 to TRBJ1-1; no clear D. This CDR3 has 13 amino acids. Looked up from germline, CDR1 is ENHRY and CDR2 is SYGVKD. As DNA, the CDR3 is TGTGGCATCAGTTGGCGGCAGAACACTGAAGCTTTCTTT. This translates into CGISWRQNTEAFF.

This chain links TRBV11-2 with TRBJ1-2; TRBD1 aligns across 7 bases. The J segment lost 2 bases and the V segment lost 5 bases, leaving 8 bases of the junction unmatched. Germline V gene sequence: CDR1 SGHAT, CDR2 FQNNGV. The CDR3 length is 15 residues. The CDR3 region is CASSPPPGQNYGYTF. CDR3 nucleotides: TGTGCCAGCAGCCCCCCTCCGGGACAGAACTATGGCTACACCTTC.

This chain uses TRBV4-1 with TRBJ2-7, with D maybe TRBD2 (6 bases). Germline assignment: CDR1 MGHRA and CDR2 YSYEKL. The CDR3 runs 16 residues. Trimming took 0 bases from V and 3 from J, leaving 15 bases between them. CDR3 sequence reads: CASSQEGTASLYEQYF. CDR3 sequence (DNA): TGCGCCAGCAGCCAAGAAGGGACTGCTTCGCTCTACGAGCAGTACTTC.

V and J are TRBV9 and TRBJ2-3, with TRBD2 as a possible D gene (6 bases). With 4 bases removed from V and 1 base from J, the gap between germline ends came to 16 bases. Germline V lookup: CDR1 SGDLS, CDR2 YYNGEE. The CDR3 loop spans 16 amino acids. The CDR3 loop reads CASSLDGGGGTDTQYF. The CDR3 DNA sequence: TGTGCCAGCAGCTTAGACGGGGGAGGCGGCACAGATACGCAGTATTTT.

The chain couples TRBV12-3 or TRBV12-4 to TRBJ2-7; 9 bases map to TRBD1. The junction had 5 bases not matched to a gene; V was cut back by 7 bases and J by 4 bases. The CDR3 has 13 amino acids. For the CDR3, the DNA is TGTGCCAGCAATAGACAGGGGGGATACGAGCAGTACTTC. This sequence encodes CASNRQGGYEQYF.

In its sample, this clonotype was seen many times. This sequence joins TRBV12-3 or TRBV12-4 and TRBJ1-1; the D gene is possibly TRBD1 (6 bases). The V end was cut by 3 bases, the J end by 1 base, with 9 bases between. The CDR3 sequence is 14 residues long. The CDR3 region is CASSFQGRNTEAFF. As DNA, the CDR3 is TGTGCCAGCAGTTTTCAGGGGAGGAACACTGAAGCTTTCTTT.

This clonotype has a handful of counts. CDR3 in DNA: TGTGCCAGCAGCTGGGGGGGGTATCAGCCCCAGCATTTT. Translated: CASSWGGYQPQHF. The chain has TRBV6-1 and TRBJ1-5, with TRBD1 as a possible D gene (5 bases). The germline V gene has CDR1 MNHNS and CDR2 SASEGT. This CDR3 is 13 amino acids long. Trimming left V 6 bases short and J 5 bases short, with 11 bases between.

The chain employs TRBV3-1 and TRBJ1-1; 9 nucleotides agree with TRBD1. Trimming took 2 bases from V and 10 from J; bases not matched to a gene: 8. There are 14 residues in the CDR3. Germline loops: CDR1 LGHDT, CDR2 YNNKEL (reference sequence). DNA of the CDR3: TGTGCCAGCAGCCAACAATACAGGGGGCTGGTAGCTTTCTTT. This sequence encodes CASSQQYRGLVAFF.

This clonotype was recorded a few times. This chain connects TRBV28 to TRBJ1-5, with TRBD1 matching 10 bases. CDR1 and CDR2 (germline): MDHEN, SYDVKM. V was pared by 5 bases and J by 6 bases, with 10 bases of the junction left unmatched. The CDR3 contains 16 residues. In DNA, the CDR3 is TGTGCCAGCAGTCCACCTCCCGGGGACAGGGGTCAGCCCCAGCATTTT. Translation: CASSPPPGDRGQPQHF. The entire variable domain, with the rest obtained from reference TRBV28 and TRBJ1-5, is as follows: DVKVTQSSRYLVKRTGEKVFLECVQDMDHENMFWYRQDPGLGLRLIYFSYDVKMKEKGDIPEGYSVSREKKERFSLILESASTNQTSMYLCASSPPPGDRGQPQHFGDGTRLSIL.

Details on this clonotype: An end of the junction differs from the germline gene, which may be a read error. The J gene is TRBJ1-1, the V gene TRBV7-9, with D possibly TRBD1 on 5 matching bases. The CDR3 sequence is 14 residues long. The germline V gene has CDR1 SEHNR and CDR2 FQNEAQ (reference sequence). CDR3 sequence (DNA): TGTGCCAGCAGCTTAGGTCAGGGTAACACTGAAGCTTCCTTT. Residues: CASSLGQGNTEASF. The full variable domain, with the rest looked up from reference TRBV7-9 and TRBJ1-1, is DTGVSQNPRHKITKRGQNVTFRCDPISEHNRLYWYRQTLGQGPEFLTYFQNEAQLEKSRLLSDRFSAERPKGSFSTLEIQRTEQGDSAMYLCASSLGQGNTEASFGQGTRLTVV.

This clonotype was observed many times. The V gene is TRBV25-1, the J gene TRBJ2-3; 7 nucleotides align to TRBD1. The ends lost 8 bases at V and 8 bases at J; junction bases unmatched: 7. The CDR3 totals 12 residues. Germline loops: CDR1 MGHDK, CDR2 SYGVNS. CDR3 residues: CASSTGAATQYF. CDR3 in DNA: TGTGCCAGCTCCACAGGGGCGGCTACGCAGTATTTT.

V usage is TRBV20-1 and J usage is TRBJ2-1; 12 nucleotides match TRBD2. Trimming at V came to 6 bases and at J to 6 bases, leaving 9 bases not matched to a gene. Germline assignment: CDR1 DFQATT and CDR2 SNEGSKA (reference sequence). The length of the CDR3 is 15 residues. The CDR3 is CSARLAGGPRNEQFF. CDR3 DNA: TGCAGTGCAAGGCTAGCGGGGGGGCCGCGCAATGAGCAGTTCTTC.

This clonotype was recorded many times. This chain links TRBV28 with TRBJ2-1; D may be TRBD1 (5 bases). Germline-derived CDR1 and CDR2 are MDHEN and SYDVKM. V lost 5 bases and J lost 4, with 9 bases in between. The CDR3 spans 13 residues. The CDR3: CASSLRQYNEQFF. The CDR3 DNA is TGTGCCAGCAGTCTCAGACAGTACAATGAGCAGTTCTTC.

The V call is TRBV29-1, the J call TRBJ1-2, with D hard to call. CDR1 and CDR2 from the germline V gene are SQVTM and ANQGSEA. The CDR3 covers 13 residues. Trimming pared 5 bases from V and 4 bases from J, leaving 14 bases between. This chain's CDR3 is CSVRPFQPYGYTF. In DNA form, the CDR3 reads TGCAGCGTTCGCCCCTTCCAGCCCTATGGCTACACCTTC.

The CDR3 loop reads CASSLIRTGGKNIQYF. CDR3 coding DNA: TGTGCCAGCAGTCTAATCCGGACGGGCGGCAAAAACATTCAGTACTTC. The chain carries TRBV27 and TRBJ2-4; unclear D gene. The ends were cut back, 5 bases at V and 3 bases at J, with 17 bases in the middle. This CDR3 has 16 residues. The V gene's germline CDR1 is MNHEY and CDR2 SMNVEV (reference sequence).

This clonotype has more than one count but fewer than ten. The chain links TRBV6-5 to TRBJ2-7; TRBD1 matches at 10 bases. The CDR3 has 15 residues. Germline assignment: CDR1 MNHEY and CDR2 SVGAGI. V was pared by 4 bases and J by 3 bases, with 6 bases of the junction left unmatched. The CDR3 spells CASSSGDRGYYEQYF. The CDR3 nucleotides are TGTGCCAGCAGTTCGGGGGACAGGGGATACTACGAGCAGTACTTC.

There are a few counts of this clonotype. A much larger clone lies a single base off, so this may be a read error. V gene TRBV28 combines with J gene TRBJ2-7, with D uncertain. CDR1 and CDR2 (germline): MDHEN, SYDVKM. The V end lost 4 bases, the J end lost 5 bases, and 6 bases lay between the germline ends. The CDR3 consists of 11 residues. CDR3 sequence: CASSSVDEQYF. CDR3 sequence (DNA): TGTGCCAGCAGTTCTGTCGACGAGCAGTACTTC. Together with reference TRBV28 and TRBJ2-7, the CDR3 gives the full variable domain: DVKVTQSSRYLVKRTGEKVFLECVQDMDHENMFWYRQDPGLGLRLIYFSYDVKMKEKGDIPEGYSVSREKKERFSLILESASTNQTSMYLCASSSVDEQYFGPGTRLTVT.

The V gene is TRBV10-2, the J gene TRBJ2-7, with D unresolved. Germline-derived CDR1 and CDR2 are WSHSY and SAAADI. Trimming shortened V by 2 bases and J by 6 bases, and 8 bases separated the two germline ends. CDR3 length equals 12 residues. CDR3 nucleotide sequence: TGCGCCAGCAGTGAGAGAAGGTCCGAGCAGTACTTC. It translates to CASSERRSEQYF.

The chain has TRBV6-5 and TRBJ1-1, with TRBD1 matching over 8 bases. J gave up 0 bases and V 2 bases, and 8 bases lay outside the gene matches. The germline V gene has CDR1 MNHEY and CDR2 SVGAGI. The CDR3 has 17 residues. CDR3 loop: CASSYQDRGLMNTEAFF. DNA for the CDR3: TGTGCCAGCAGTTACCAAGACAGGGGCCTCATGAACACTGAAGCTTTCTTT.

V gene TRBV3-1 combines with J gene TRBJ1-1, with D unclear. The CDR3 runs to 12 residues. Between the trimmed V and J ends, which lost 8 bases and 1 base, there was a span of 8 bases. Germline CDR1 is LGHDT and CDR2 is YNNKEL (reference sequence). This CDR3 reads CASGRQNTEAFF. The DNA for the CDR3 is TGTGCCAGCGGCCGACAGAACACTGAAGCTTTCTTT.

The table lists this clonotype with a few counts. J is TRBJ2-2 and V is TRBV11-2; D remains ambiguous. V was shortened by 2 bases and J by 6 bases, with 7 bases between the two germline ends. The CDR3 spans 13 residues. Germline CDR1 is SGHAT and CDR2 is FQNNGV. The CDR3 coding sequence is TGTGCCAGCAGCTTATCGTTGCCCGGGGAGCTGTTTTTT. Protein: CASSLSLPGELFF.

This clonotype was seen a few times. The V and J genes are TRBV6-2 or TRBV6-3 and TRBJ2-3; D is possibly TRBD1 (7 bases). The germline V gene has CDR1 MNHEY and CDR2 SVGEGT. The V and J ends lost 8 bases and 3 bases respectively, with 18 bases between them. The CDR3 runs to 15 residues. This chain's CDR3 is CASGEGGAGTDTQYF. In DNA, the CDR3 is TGTGCCAGCGGAGAAGGGGGCGCGGGGACAGATACGCAGTATTTT.

The DNA of the CDR3 is TGTGCCAGCAGCCAAGGTCCCAGCCTTAGAACAGATACGCAGTATTTT. It encodes CASSQGPSLRTDTQYF. V gene TRBV4-2 combines with J gene TRBJ2-3; no firm D call. V gave up 1 base and J gave up 3 bases, with 14 bases separating them. Germline CDR1 and CDR2: LGHNA and YNFKEQ. The CDR3 is made up of 16 amino acids.

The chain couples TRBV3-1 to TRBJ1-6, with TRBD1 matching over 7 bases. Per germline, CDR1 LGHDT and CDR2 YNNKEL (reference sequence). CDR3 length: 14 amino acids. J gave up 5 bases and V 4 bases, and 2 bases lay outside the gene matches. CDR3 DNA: TGTGCCAGCAGCCCCGGGACAGATAATTCACCCCTCCACTTT. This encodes CASSPGTDNSPLHF.